This TCR beta chain was observed in a study of CD8 T cells in ankylosing spondylitis. The CDR3 loop spans 12 amino acids. V lost 7 bases and J lost 6, with 11 bases in between. The germline CDR1 and CDR2 sequences are SNHLY and FYNNEI. Each TCR beta library was made by quantitative 5'-RACE that incorporated molecular barcodes. TCRdb re-derived calls from the 5' RACE reads in MiXCR, one entry per CDR3 protein. Of some 200,000 distinct CDR3 sequences listed, around a sixth were seen once; the top ten hold more than 3.5%. This clonotype has more than one count but fewer than ten. Its antigen remains unknown. Findings of the study overall: According to the report, clones linked to the disease were significantly enriched in matched synovial fluid samples taken from ankylosing spondylitis patients. There were earlier reports of some motif variants in reactive arthritis synovial fluid and blood.

Sequenced: blood, either unsorted or a sorted T cell fraction (not recorded which). This receptor was taken from a male donor aged 10-29 years with ankylosing spondylitis or in good health (not recorded which). The chain joins TRBV2 to TRBJ2-3; D uncertain. CDR3 sequence (DNA): TGTGCCAGCAAGACAAGGGCCGATACGCAGTATTTT. As protein: CASKTRADTQYF.